This TCR beta chain is drawn from a study of early T cells in non-severe SARS-CoV-2 infection. On the study more broadly: Chains stayed unpaired after sequencing of bulk RNA from unsorted whole blood.

Individual cDNA molecules were tagged with unique molecular identifiers. TCRdb reanalysed the 5' RACE reads using MiXCR and keeps one entry per CDR3 protein. The table lists more than 75,000 distinct CDR3 sequences, around 15% of them singletons. Study-wide results and limits: Lookups in VDJdb leaned toward anti-spike CD8 responses and missed private and CD4 specificities.

Germline loops: CDR1 MNHEY, CDR2 SMNVEV (reference sequence). The CDR3 extends over 13 amino acids. V was trimmed by 6 bases and J by 4 bases, leaving 12 bases between them. This clonotype has more than one count but fewer than ten. The antigen is not known. This TCR derives from an adult who was a healthcare worker with PCR-confirmed SARS-CoV-2 infection or an uninfected control (not recorded which). The chain joins TRBV27 to TRBJ1-1; the D is unclear. The sample taken for sequencing was whole blood. CDR3 region: CASRDSVGTEAFF. The CDR3 DNA reads as TGTGCCAGCAGGGACTCAGTAGGCACTGAAGCTTTCTTT.